Below are 26 T cell receptor beta chains sequenced from a single sample in a study of graft-versus-host responses after intestinal transplantation. Sequencing used immunoSEQ multiplex PCR; TCRdb keeps in-frame clones, though not all of them. The sample yields tens of thousands of clones, about 90% seen once. The material sequenced was PBMCs, taken about 93 weeks after intestinal transplant. The receptors stem from a human patient who received an intestinal transplant, so some T cells may come from the graft donor.

The chain carries TRBV4-1 and TRBJ2-5; the match to TRBD2 covers 8 bases. This CDR3 is 14 amino acids long. V was pared by 6 bases and J by 3 bases, with 6 bases of the junction left unmatched. CDR1 and CDR2 (germline): MGHRA, YSYEKL. Here the CDR3 DNA reads TGCGCCAGCAGTCGAAAAGCGGGGGAAGAGACCCAGTACTTC. Amino acids: CASSRKAGEETQYF.

This clone was seen a single time. As DNA, the CDR3 is TGCGCCAGCAGTGGCGACAGGGCCCAAGAGACCCAGTACTTC. Translated: CASSGDRAQETQYF. V usage is TRBV10-1 and J usage is TRBJ2-5; the match to TRBD1 covers 7 bases. The CDR3 covers 14 residues. The germline gives CDR1 WNHNN, CDR2 SYGVQD (reference sequence). The ends lost 4 bases at V and 1 base at J; junction bases unmatched: 3.

The gene calls are TRBV10-1 and TRBJ2-1; no reliable D call. Germline CDR1 WNHNN, CDR2 SYGVQD (reference sequence). This CDR3 comprises 13 residues. V lost 10 bases, J lost 10 bases, and 20 bases lay in between. The CDR3 DNA reads as TGCGCCACCCAACAGATAAGGAGTGGCGAGCAGTTCTTC. Translating gives CATQQIRSGEQFF.

The chain uses TRBV9 and TRBJ2-3, with D perhaps matching TRBD1 or TRBD2 (6 bases each). CDR3 size: 16 residues. Germline values: CDR1 SGDLS, CDR2 YYNGEE. The V and J ends lost 0 bases and 8 bases respectively, with 19 bases between them. For the CDR3, the DNA is TGTGCCAGCAGCGTAGGAGGGGGGACGGTGGGAGGTACGCAGTATTTT. It encodes CASSVGGGTVGGTQYF.

The chain is built from TRBV6-5 and TRBJ1-4, with D perhaps TRBD1 (5 bases). The CDR3 sequence is 14 residues long. CDR1 and CDR2 (germline): MNHEY, SVGAGI. The V end lost 0 bases, the J end lost 10 bases, and 12 bases lay between the germline ends. The CDR3 reads CASSYSGADPKLFF. The CDR3 DNA reads TGTGCCAGCAGTTACTCCGGGGCAGACCCAAAACTGTTTTTT.

The chain recombines TRBV4-1 with TRBJ2-5; D might be TRBD1 (5 bases). The germline V gene has CDR1 MGHRA and CDR2 YSYEKL. V shed 2 bases and J shed 0 bases, with 10 bases lying between them. CDR3 length: 15 residues. The CDR3 bases are TGCGCCAGCAGCCAAATCCCAGGGTACCAAGAGACCCAGTACTTC. Its protein is CASSQIPGYQETQYF.

The chain joins TRBV11-2 to TRBJ2-7; the D is unclear. There are 15 residues in the CDR3. V was pared by 0 bases and J by 1 base, with 10 bases between. Germline assignment: CDR1 SGHAT and CDR2 FQNNGV. The CDR3 here is CASSLEDAASYEQYF. In nucleotides, the CDR3 is TGTGCCAGCAGCTTAGAGGACGCCGCTTCCTACGAGCAGTACTTC.

The V and J genes are TRBV10-1 and TRBJ1-1, with no clear D. The ends were cut back, 6 bases at V and 0 bases at J, with 8 bases in the middle. Per the germline V gene, CDR1 is WNHNN and CDR2 is SYGVQD (reference sequence). The CDR3 is 13 residues long. The CDR3 DNA is TGCGCCAGCAGGGAAGAGATGAACACTGAAGCTTTCTTT. This gives the protein CASREEMNTEAFF.

This clone has just one count. This chain links TRBV15 with TRBJ2-4, with D hard to call. The CDR3 runs to 13 residues. The V end was cut by 0 bases, the J end by 5 bases, with 5 bases between. Germline V gene data show CDR1 as LNHNV and CDR2 as YYDKDF (reference sequence). The CDR3 here is CATSRDVENIQYF. The CDR3, as DNA: TGTGCCACCAGCAGAGATGTAGAAAACATTCAGTACTTC.

This clone was detected only once. V gene TRBV9 combines with J gene TRBJ1-4; 9 positions agree with TRBD1. Trimming cost V 2 bases and J 6 bases; bases outside gene matches: 8. The CDR3 has 16 residues. CDR1 is SGDLS and CDR2 is YYNGEE in the germline V gene. The CDR3: CASSVGTGGGYEKLFF. CDR3 in DNA: TGTGCCAGCAGCGTGGGTACAGGGGGCGGATATGAAAAACTGTTTTTT.

V gene TRBV6-1 combines with J gene TRBJ1-2; D is uncertain. The V end lost 10 bases, the J end lost 4 bases, and 19 bases lay between the germline ends. CDR3 size: 14 residues. Per germline, CDR1 MNHNS and CDR2 SASEGT. In nucleotides, the CDR3 is TGTGCCACCCGGTCCCTTGTCTTTGGCTATGGCTACACCTTC. Translating gives CATRSLVFGYGYTF.

The rearrangement joins TRBV7-2 to TRBJ1-3; D is undetermined. The CDR3 runs to 13 residues. Germline values: CDR1 SGHTA, CDR2 FQGNSA. The ends were cut back, 10 bases at V and 4 bases at J, with 14 bases in the middle. CDR3 in amino acids: CANQPQLGNTIYF. The CDR3 coding sequence is TGTGCCAATCAGCCCCAGCTCGGAAACACCATATATTTT.

J is TRBJ1-2 and V is TRBV9; the D is unclear. The V gene's germline CDR1 is SGDLS and CDR2 YYNGEE. V gave up 0 bases and J gave up 8 bases, with 14 bases separating them. The CDR3 is made up of 14 amino acids. The CDR3 region has the DNA TGTGCCAGCAGCGTAGCCATTACCAATGAAGGCTACACCTTC. It codes for CASSVAITNEGYTF.

V usage is TRBV4-2 and J usage is TRBJ2-2; D gene uncertain. The V gene's germline CDR1 is LGHNA and CDR2 YNFKEQ. V was cut by 3 bases and J by 2 bases, with 13 bases left in between. The CDR3 has 16 amino acids. The CDR3 loop reads CASSQTPLVNTGELFF. In DNA form, the CDR3 reads TGTGCCAGCAGCCAGACACCGTTGGTCAACACCGGGGAGCTGTTTTTT.

The V and J genes are TRBV5-5 and TRBJ2-2; 8 bases line up with TRBD2. V lost 2 bases to trimming and J lost 3 bases; unmatched junction nucleotides: 3. The CDR3 loop spans 15 amino acids. The germline V gene encodes CDR1 SGHKS and CDR2 YYEKEE (reference sequence). The CDR3 sequence: CASSLVAGHTGELFF. CDR3 nucleotide sequence: TGTGCCAGCAGCTTAGTAGCGGGGCACACCGGGGAGCTGTTTTTT.

The rearrangement links TRBV5-6 to TRBJ1-1; D remains unclear. The CDR3 spans 12 residues. Deletions cut 2 bases from V and 7 bases from J, with 9 bases between. Germline values: CDR1 SGHDT, CDR2 YYEEEE. The CDR3 reads CASSFGRVEAFF. CDR3 sequence (DNA): TGTGCCAGCAGCTTTGGGAGGGTTGAAGCTTTCTTT.

The rearrangement joins TRBV6-1 to TRBJ2-7; D is perhaps TRBD2 (7 bases). Trimming stripped 6 bases from V and 3 bases from J, with 15 bases between. The CDR3 totals 14 residues. Germline-derived CDR1 and CDR2 are MNHNS and SASEGT. CDR3 sequence reads: CASRKGGAGYEQYF. The CDR3 region has the DNA TGTGCCAGCAGGAAGGGGGGGGCTGGCTACGAGCAGTACTTC.

The chain combines TRBV19 with TRBJ2-5, with D perhaps matching TRBD2 (6 bases). The CDR3 totals 19 residues. Germline values: CDR1 LNHDA, CDR2 SQIVND (reference sequence). V lost 0 bases and J lost 5, with 25 bases in between. The chain's CDR3 is CASSIEGSVGGPLWETQYF. The DNA for the CDR3 is TGTGCCAGTAGTATAGAAGGCAGTGTCGGAGGGCCACTCTGGGAGACCCAGTACTTC.

The chain uses TRBV9 and TRBJ2-7; 7 positions match TRBD2. In germline, CDR1 is SGDLS, CDR2 YYNGEE. CDR3 length equals 16 residues. V lost 2 bases to trimming and J lost 7 bases; unmatched junction nucleotides: 15. The CDR3 spells CASSVSFVGGFGEQYF. In nucleotides, the CDR3 is TGTGCCAGCAGCGTGTCCTTCGTCGGGGGGTTTGGGGAGCAGTACTTC.

The chain employs TRBV4-1 and TRBJ1-2, with D maybe TRBD1 (5 bases). Germline CDR1 MGHRA, CDR2 YSYEKL. The CDR3 runs to 14 residues. V lost 3 bases, J lost 5 bases, and 13 bases lay in between. In DNA, the CDR3 is TGCGCCAGCAGCCATGCCGGGACGGAATATGGCTACACCTTC. This translates into CASSHAGTEYGYTF.

The rearrangement uses TRBV4-1 and TRBJ2-2; the match to TRBD1 covers 8 bases. The germline gives CDR1 MGHRA, CDR2 YSYEKL. Trimming cost V 2 bases and J 0 bases; bases outside gene matches: 5. There are 17 residues in the CDR3. This chain's CDR3 is CASSQQQTGANTGELFF. DNA of the CDR3: TGCGCCAGCAGCCAACAACAGACAGGGGCGAACACCGGGGAGCTGTTTTTT.

J is TRBJ1-1 and V is TRBV5-4; 8 bases fit TRBD1. This CDR3 has 16 amino acids. The V segment lost 4 bases and the J segment 0 bases; nucleotides outside the gene matches: 8. Looked up from germline, CDR1 is SGHNT and CDR2 is YYREEE (reference sequence). The CDR3, as DNA: TGTGCCAGCAGCCCGTACAGGGGGGGGATGAACACTGAAGCTTTCTTT. Translating gives CASSPYRGGMNTEAFF.

V gene TRBV6-6 combines with J gene TRBJ1-5; D is uncertain. Germline V CDR1 and CDR2: MNHNY, SVGAGI (reference sequence). V was pared by 11 bases and J by 6 bases, with 8 bases between. This CDR3 comprises 10 residues. CDR3 DNA: TGTGCCGCCGGGAGTCAGCCCCAGCATTTT. Its protein is CAAGSQPQHF.

The rearrangement joins TRBV6-5 to TRBJ2-7; 8 nucleotides agree with TRBD1. The CDR3 extends over 13 amino acids. The junction had 6 bases not matched to a gene; V was cut back by 6 bases and J by 5 bases. The germline gives CDR1 MNHEY, CDR2 SVGAGI. The CDR3 DNA follows: TGTGCCAGCAGCCGGACAGGGTCCCACGAGCAGTACTTC. Its translation is CASSRTGSHEQYF.

This clone appeared once. The chain employs TRBV6-5 and TRBJ2-7; 8 nucleotides line up with TRBD1. With 6 bases clipped from V and 5 bases from J, the junction kept 9 bases outside the gene matches. Germline CDR1 reads MNHEY; CDR2 reads SVGAGI. There are 14 residues in the CDR3. CDR3 sequence: CASSFYRGIHEQYF. In DNA form, the CDR3 reads TGTGCCAGCAGCTTTTACAGGGGGATCCACGAGCAGTACTTC.

The V call is TRBV7-3, the J call TRBJ1-5; TRBD1 agrees at 7 bases. J lost 4 bases, V lost 0 bases, and 21 bases had no gene match. Germline loops: CDR1 SGHTA, CDR2 FQGTGA. This CDR3 contains 21 residues. This CDR3 is CASSLTPHYAGQCPSNQPQHF. Written as DNA, the CDR3 is TGTGCCAGCAGCTTAACCCCCCACTATGCGGGACAGTGTCCGTCAAATCAGCCCCAGCATTTT.